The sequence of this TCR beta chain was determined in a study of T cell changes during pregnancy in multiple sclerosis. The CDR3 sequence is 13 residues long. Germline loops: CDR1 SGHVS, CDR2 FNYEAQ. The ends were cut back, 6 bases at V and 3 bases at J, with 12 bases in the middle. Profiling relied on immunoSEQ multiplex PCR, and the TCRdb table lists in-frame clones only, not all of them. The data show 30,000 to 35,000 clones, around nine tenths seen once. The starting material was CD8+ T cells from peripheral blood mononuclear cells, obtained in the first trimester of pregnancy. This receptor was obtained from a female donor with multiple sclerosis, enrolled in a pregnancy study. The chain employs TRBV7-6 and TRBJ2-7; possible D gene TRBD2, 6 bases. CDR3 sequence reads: CASSAGPSYEQYF. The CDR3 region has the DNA TGTGCCAGCAGTGCGGGACCGAGCTACGAGCAGTACTTC.